The clone carrying this T cell receptor (beta chain) was detected a few times. Its target is not known. Splitting of each subset's genomic DNA was done evenly across several immunoSEQ plates. As originally analysed: Without quality scores, immunoSEQ junctional reads could not be filtered like full-length reads. Assay: immunoSEQ multiplex PCR; the TCRdb copy retains only in-frame clones and omits some. V, J and clone size derive from that table, while D and trimming were established from the DNA sequence. The table shows 600,000 to 700,000 clones, with 73% occurring only once. This sample was included in a study of shared clonotypes between healthy human individuals. Study-wide points: Around 5% of naive CD4 clonotypes were shared across a handful of donors.

This receptor was taken from a woman younger than 45 in good health. The sequencing sample was made of memory CD4+ T cells sorted from blood. The sample's subset: CD45RA-negative fraction.

DNA of the CDR3: TGTGCCAGCAGCAAAGTTGGGACAGGGGGGTGGTGTACTGAAGCTTTCTTT. Amino acids: CASSKVGTGGWCTEAFF. J is TRBJ1-1 and V is TRBV21-1; TRBD1, as called in the table, went unchecked against the DNA. TRBV21-1 is described as a pseudogene. This CDR3 comprises 17 residues.